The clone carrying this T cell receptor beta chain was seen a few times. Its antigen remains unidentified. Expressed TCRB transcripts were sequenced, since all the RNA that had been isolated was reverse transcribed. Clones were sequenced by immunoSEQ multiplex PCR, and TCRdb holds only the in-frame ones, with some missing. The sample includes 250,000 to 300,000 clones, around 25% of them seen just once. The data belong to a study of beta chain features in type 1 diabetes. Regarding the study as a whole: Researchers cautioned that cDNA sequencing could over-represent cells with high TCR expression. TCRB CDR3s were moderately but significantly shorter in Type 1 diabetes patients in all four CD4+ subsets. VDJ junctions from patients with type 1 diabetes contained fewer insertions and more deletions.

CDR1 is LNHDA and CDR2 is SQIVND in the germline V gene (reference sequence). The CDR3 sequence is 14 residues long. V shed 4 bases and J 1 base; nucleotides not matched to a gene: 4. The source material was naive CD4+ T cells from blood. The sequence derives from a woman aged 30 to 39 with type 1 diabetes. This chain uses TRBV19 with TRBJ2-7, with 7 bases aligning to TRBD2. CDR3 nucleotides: TGTGCCAGTAGTACGCGGACTAGTTCCTACGAGCAGTACTTC. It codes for CASSTRTSSYEQYF.